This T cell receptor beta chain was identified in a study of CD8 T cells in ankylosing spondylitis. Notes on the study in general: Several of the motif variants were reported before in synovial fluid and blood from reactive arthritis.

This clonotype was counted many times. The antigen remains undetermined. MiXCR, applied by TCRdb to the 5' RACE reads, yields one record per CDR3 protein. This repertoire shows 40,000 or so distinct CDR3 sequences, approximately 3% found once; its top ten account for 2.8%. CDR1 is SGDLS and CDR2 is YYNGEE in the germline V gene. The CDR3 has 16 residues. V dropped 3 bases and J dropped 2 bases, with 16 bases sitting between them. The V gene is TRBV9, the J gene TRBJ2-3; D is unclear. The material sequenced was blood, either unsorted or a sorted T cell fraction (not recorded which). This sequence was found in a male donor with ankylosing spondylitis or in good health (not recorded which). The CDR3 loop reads CASSAVARPPTDTQYF. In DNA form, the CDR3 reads TGTGCCAGCAGCGCAGTAGCCAGGCCCCCCACAGATACGCAGTATTTT.